One and the same sample provided the 26 T cell receptor beta chains below, sequenced in a study of shared clonotypes between healthy human individuals. Data came from immunoSEQ multiplex PCR; TCRdb stores just in-frame clones and leaves some out. The sample shows over a million clones, about 96% of them seen only once. The sample consisted of naive CD4+ T cells sorted from blood. Subset in this sample: CD45RA+ positively selected. The receptors come from a young man in good health.

The CDR3 loop reads CAWSVGASGYNEQFF. The DNA for the CDR3 is TGTGCCTGGAGTGTTGGGGCCTCCGGGTACAATGAGCAGTTCTTC. The J gene is TRBJ2-1, the V gene TRBV30; D perhaps matches TRBD1 (5 bases). V was cut by 0 bases and J by 4 bases, with 13 bases left in between. Germline CDR1 GTSNPN, CDR2 SVGIG (reference sequence). This CDR3 has 15 amino acids.

The chain is built from TRBV6-1 and TRBJ1-1; 9 bases are a match to TRBD1. V shed 3 bases and J 5 bases; nucleotides not matched to a gene: 16. Germline lookup yields CDR1 MNHNS and CDR2 SASEGT. This CDR3 has 18 residues. Written as DNA, the CDR3 is TGTGCCAGCAGTGAGCCAGGCTACGGAGGACAGGGGAAAACTGAAGCTTTCTTT. Translated, it gives CASSEPGYGGQGKTEAFF.

The V gene is TRBV29-1, the J gene TRBJ2-3, with a tentative D call TRBD2 (5 bases). Germline-derived CDR1 and CDR2 are SQVTM and ANQGSEA. The CDR3 loop spans 14 amino acids. Trimming took 5 bases from V and 2 from J, leaving 14 bases between them. The CDR3 loop reads CSVNFQRITDTQYF. CDR3 bases: TGCAGCGTTAACTTCCAGCGGATCACAGATACGCAGTATTTT.

The chain links TRBV9 to TRBJ1-2; possible D gene TRBD1, 5 bases. Germline-derived CDR1 and CDR2 are SGDLS and YYNGEE. The CDR3 sequence is 15 residues long. The V and J ends lost 0 bases and 8 bases respectively, with 17 bases between them. The CDR3 DNA is TGTGCCAGCAGCGTAGGCCCCGCTTTGGGGCAGGGCTACACCTTC. It specifies CASSVGPALGQGYTF.

This chain links TRBV27 with TRBJ2-5; D call uncertain. Germline CDR1 MNHEY, CDR2 SMNVEV (reference sequence). V was shortened by 3 bases and J by 2 bases, with 10 bases between the two germline ends. CDR3 length equals 14 residues. CDR3 sequence (DNA): TGTGCCAGCAGTTTCGGCCCCCGGCAAGAGACCCAGTACTTC. Its translation is CASSFGPRQETQYF.

This chain uses TRBV7-6 with TRBJ2-7; possible D gene TRBD1, 6 bases. The germline V and J ends were trimmed by 0 bases and 0 bases, with 9 bases remaining between them. The CDR3 is 15 amino acids. CDR1 and CDR2 (germline): SGHVS, FNYEAQ. The CDR3 sequence is CASSLATGTSYEQYF. DNA of the CDR3: TGTGCCAGCAGCTTAGCAACAGGGACCTCCTACGAGCAGTACTTC.

This rearrangement joins TRBV18 to TRBJ2-2, with 7 positions matching TRBD2. Per the germline V gene, CDR1 is KGHSH and CDR2 is LQKENI. The CDR3 is 17 residues long. Losses at the gene ends were 1 base for V and 3 bases for J; bases not matched to a gene: 8. CDR3 residues: CASSPRRGTTDTGELFF. DNA for the CDR3: TGTGCCAGCTCACCACGGCGCGGGACTACCGACACCGGGGAGCTGTTTTTT.

The CDR3 loop is CASSLYRLDLTYNEQFF. CDR3 DNA: TGTGCCAGCAGCTTGTATAGGCTGGACCTCACCTACAATGAGCAGTTCTTC. This rearrangement joins TRBV5-8 to TRBJ2-1; D remains ambiguous. The CDR3 extends over 17 amino acids. The germline CDR1 and CDR2 sequences are SGHTS and YDEGEE. V lost 1 base and J 2 bases, leaving 16 bases between the germline ends.

This clone was picked up one time. CDR3 DNA: TGTGCCAGCAGCCTGGGGGTACAGGGGCCCTACAATGAGCAGTTCTTC. Translation: CASSLGVQGPYNEQFF. The chain has TRBV5-4 and TRBJ2-1; 7 nucleotides match TRBD1. There are 16 residues in the CDR3. In germline, CDR1 is SGHNT, CDR2 YYREEE (reference sequence). J was trimmed by 2 bases and V by 4 bases; bases with no gene match: 9.

J is TRBJ2-1 and V is TRBV9, with D possibly being TRBD2 (6 bases). Germline lookup yields CDR1 SGDLS and CDR2 YYNGEE. V was clipped by 6 bases and J by 1 base, with 17 bases between them. The length of the CDR3 is 16 residues. CDR3 protein: CASTRLGEASYNEQFF. DNA for the CDR3: TGTGCCAGCACACGGCTAGGGGAGGCTTCCTACAATGAGCAGTTCTTC.

V gene TRBV5-6 combines with J gene TRBJ2-5; TRBD2 might be the D (6 bases). Germline assignment: CDR1 SGHDT and CDR2 YYEEEE. This CDR3 contains 16 residues. Trimming shortened V by 4 bases and J by 4 bases, and 20 bases separated the two germline ends. The CDR3 spells CASSLLAGEVGETQYF. The CDR3 DNA sequence: TGTGCCAGCAGCCTGCTCGCCGGGGAGGTGGGAGAGACCCAGTACTTC.

The table lists this clone with a few counts. Mismatch with germline at one junction end may stem from a read error. The chain links TRBV6-6 to TRBJ2-7; tentatively, D is TRBD1 (6 bases). The CDR3 is 15 residues long. Germline CDR1 MNHNY, CDR2 SVGAGI (reference sequence). The CDR3 DNA reads TGTGCCAGCACTTACCGAGGGGGAGAAGTTCGGGAGCAGTACTTC. This translates into CASTYRGGEVREQYF.

The chain has TRBV6-5 and TRBJ2-7, with 7 bases identical to TRBD1. Germline V gene lookup returns CDR1 MNHEY and CDR2 SVGAGI. CDR3 length: 13 amino acids. J was trimmed by 0 bases and V by 10 bases; bases with no gene match: 6. CDR3 nucleotides: TGTGCCACCCGACAGGGCATCTCCTACGAGCAGTACTTC. This translates into CATRQGISYEQYF.

This rearrangement joins TRBV9 to TRBJ2-3; D is unclear. The CDR3 is made up of 16 amino acids. The germline V gene has CDR1 SGDLS and CDR2 YYNGEE. V shed 3 bases and J shed 7 bases, with 21 bases lying between them. This CDR3 reads CASSASGAIRLNTQYF. Here the CDR3 DNA reads TGTGCCAGCAGCGCCTCCGGAGCGATCCGTCTCAATACGCAGTATTTT. Full variable domain (outside the CDR3, taken from reference TRBV9 and TRBJ2-3): DSGVTQTPKHLITATGQRVTLRCSPRSGDLSVYWYQQSLDQGLQFLIQYYNGEERAKGNILERFSAQQFPDLHSELNLSSLELGDSALYFCASSASGAIRLNTQYFGPGTRLTVL.

The genes are TRBV5-5 and TRBJ2-7, with D perhaps TRBD1 (6 bases). Trimming shortened V by 2 bases and J by 3 bases, and 15 bases separated the two germline ends. Germline assignment: CDR1 SGHKS and CDR2 YYEKEE (reference sequence). This CDR3 has 15 amino acids. The CDR3 nucleotides read TGTGCCAGCAGCTTTCTCCCGGACAGCTACTACGAGCAGTACTTC. This gives the protein CASSFLPDSYYEQYF.

This chain joins TRBV6-6 and TRBJ2-2; 8 bases map to TRBD2. The CDR3 consists of 16 residues. CDR1 MNHNY and CDR2 SVGAGI come from the germline V gene (reference sequence). Trimming took 5 bases from V and 5 from J; bases not matched to a gene: 10. The CDR3 DNA follows: TGTGCCAGCAGTACGGTGGGACTAGATGTTACCGGGGAGCTGTTTTTT. Translated, it gives CASSTVGLDVTGELFF.

The chain employs TRBV11-2 and TRBJ1-2; 7 bases map to TRBD1. Trimming removed 3 bases from V and 4 bases from J; junction bases left unmatched: 5. Germline lookup yields CDR1 SGHAT and CDR2 FQNNGV. This CDR3 comprises 14 residues. In nucleotides, the CDR3 is TGTGCCAGCAGCTTGGAGGGGGCTCTCTATGGCTACACCTTC. Residues: CASSLEGALYGYTF.

The sample holds one count of this clone. The chain carries TRBV30 and TRBJ1-2; D is ambiguous. From germline, CDR1 is GTSNPN and CDR2 SVGIG (reference sequence). The ends were cut back, 2 bases at V and 7 bases at J, with 20 bases in the middle. There are 15 residues in the CDR3. Here the CDR3 reads CAWSSSPGRTSGYTF. DNA of the CDR3: TGTGCCTGGAGTAGTAGCCCGGGTAGAACTAGTGGCTACACCTTC. The variable domain in full, with the rest retrieved from reference TRBV30 and TRBJ1-2, is SQTIHQWPATLVQPVGSPLSLECTVEGTSNPNLYWYRQAAGRGLQLLFYSVGIGQISSEVPQNLSASRPQDRQFILSSKKLLLSDSGFYLCAWSSSPGRTSGYTFGSGTRLTVV.

V usage is TRBV20-1 and J usage is TRBJ2-7; D is undetermined. The CDR3 spans 11 residues. V lost 1 base to trimming and J lost 12 bases, with 13 bases between them. CDR1 and CDR2 (germline): DFQATT, SNEGSKA (reference sequence). The CDR3: CSARASGTGYF. CDR3 nucleotide sequence: TGCAGTGCTAGAGCTTCGGGTACGGGGTACTTC.

The chain has TRBV7-9 and TRBJ1-3; maybe TRBD1 (5 bases). The germline CDR1 and CDR2 sequences are SEHNR and FQNEAQ (reference sequence). The ends were cut back, 5 bases at V and 5 bases at J, with 16 bases in the middle. This CDR3 has 15 amino acids. The CDR3: CASSTRRGERNTIYF. The CDR3 nucleotides are TGTGCCAGCAGCACGCGGCGGGGGGAGAGAAACACCATATATTTT.

In nucleotides, the CDR3 is TGTGCCAGCAAGGCTCCGACTGGGACAGGGAGTGGCTACACCTTC. This sequence encodes CASKAPTGTGSGYTF. The chain employs TRBV28 and TRBJ1-2; 9 bases are a match to TRBD1. CDR1 and CDR2 from the germline V gene are MDHEN and SYDVKM. The V and J ends lost 7 bases and 7 bases, in that order; junction bases with no gene match: 13. The CDR3 loop spans 15 amino acids.

This sequence joins TRBV5-1 and TRBJ2-7, with D possibly TRBD2 on 7 matching bases. V was shortened by 4 bases and J by 7 bases, with 27 bases between the two germline ends. The CDR3 runs to 17 residues. CDR1 and CDR2 (germline): SGHRS, YFSETQ. The CDR3 coding sequence is TGCGCCAGCAGCCAACTTTGGACAGCGGGAACCTATTATGAGCAGTACTTC. As protein: CASSQLWTAGTYYEQYF.

The V gene is TRBV2, the J gene TRBJ2-3; TRBD1 or TRBD2 may be the D gene (6 bases each). The length of the CDR3 is 13 residues. Germline CDR1 SNHLY, CDR2 FYNNEI. V was shortened by 5 bases and J by 4 bases, with 10 bases between the two germline ends. CDR3 sequence reads: CASSRGVPDTQYF. The CDR3 DNA reads TGTGCCAGCAGTAGGGGGGTCCCAGATACGCAGTATTTT.

The CDR3: CASSSSLDFSSYNEQFF. As DNA, the CDR3 is TGCGCCAGCAGCTCTTCACTCGACTTCAGCTCCTACAATGAGCAGTTCTTC. V and J are TRBV5-1 and TRBJ2-1; D uncertain. Trimming took off 3 bases at V and 0 bases at J, with 16 bases between the two ends. Germline V gene sequence: CDR1 SGHRS, CDR2 YFSETQ. This CDR3 has 17 residues.

Details on this clone: The same CDR3 can be traced to other DNA sequences in this sample. V and J are TRBV19 and TRBJ1-1; 9 bases fit TRBD1. With 3 bases clipped from V and 5 bases from J, the junction kept 4 bases outside the gene matches. CDR1 and CDR2 (germline): LNHDA, SQIVND (reference sequence). This CDR3 has 14 residues. This CDR3 is CASSIGQGRTEAFF. The CDR3 DNA reads TGTGCCAGTAGTATTGGACAGGGGCGAACTGAAGCTTTCTTT.

This chain links TRBV4-3 with TRBJ2-7; 8 nucleotides match TRBD1. The ends lost 0 bases at V and 0 bases at J; junction bases unmatched: 4. The CDR3 has 16 amino acids. Germline CDR1 LGHNA, CDR2 YSLEER. This chain's CDR3 is CASSQDRGRFSYEQYF. The DNA for the CDR3 is TGCGCCAGCAGCCAAGACAGGGGGCGATTCTCCTACGAGCAGTACTTC.